The rows below give T cell receptor beta chains drawn from one sample of a study of blood T cell repertoires in COVID-19. Method: immunoSEQ multiplex PCR; TCRdb's copy keeps in-frame clones and lacks some. This table has about 210,000 clones, 75% to 90% appearing once. Sequences were obtained from peripheral blood. The receptors originated from a woman aged 40 to 55 with acute or convalescent COVID-19. CDR3s include the opening cysteine and the closing phenylalanine or tryptophan. The D gene is left open where the match is weak. Not every row has a clone size; where given, it reads once, few, many or a size class.

clone size	CDR3 length	D gene	V gene	J gene	CDR3 DNA	CDR3 protein
once	17	TRBD2	TRBV7-2	TRBJ2-3	TGTGCCAGCAGCTTAGGCCCTAGCGGGGCTGGCACAGATACGCAGTATTTT	CASSLGPSGAGTDTQYF
-	13	-	TRBV30	TRBJ2-5	TGTGCCTGGAGTCAACTCGGAGGGGAGACCCAGTACTTC	CAWSQLGGETQYF
few	13	-	TRBV27	TRBJ2-5	TGTGCCAGCAGTTCGGACTATTGGGAGACCCAGTACTTC	CASSSDYWETQYF
many	15	TRBD2	TRBV5-1	TRBJ2-1	TGCGCCAGCAGCTTTTCTGGGACTAGCGGGGGGGCTCAGTTCTTC	CASSFSGTSGGAQFF
few	17	TRBD1	TRBV7-9	TRBJ1-5	TGTGCCAGCAGCTTAGCTTACGGACAGGTCGGCAATCAGCCCCAGCATTTT	CASSLAYGQVGNQPQHF
-	17	TRBD1	TRBV11-2	TRBJ1-2	TGTGCCAGCAGCTTAAGGTCTAGCGGACAGGGATTTTATGGCTACACCTTC	CASSLRSSGQGFYGYTF
-	14	-	TRBV10-1	TRBJ2-3	TGCGCCAGCAGTAGGGGCCTTAGCACAGATACGCAGTATTTT	CASSRGLSTDTQYF
-	15	TRBD1	TRBV10-3	TRBJ1-6	TGTGCCACTCACAGGGGTCAGGCCTATAATTCACCCCTCCACTTT	CATHRGQAYNSPLHF
-	15	TRBD1	TRBV2	TRBJ2-5	TGTGCCAGCAGTGCTCAGGACAGGCGGGCGGAGACCCAGTACTTC	CASSAQDRRAETQYF
-	13	TRBD1	TRBV10-3	TRBJ1-5	TGTGCCATTCCGACAGGGAAGTATCAGCCCCAGCATTTT	CAIPTGKYQPQHF
-	11	-	TRBV3-1/TRBV3-2	TRBJ1-1	TGTGCCAGCAGCCAAGAAGCGGGGGTGGTCTTT	CASSQEAGVVF
once	14	-	TRBV10-1	TRBJ1-1	TGCGCCAGCAGTCAAGGCAGGCGGGGGACTGAAGCTTTCTTT	CASSQGRRGTEAFF
-	17	TRBD1	TRBV7-2	TRBJ1-2	TGTGCCAGCAGCTTAGTGGGACAGACTCGGGGCAACTATGGCTACACCTTC	CASSLVGQTRGNYGYTF
-	13	TRBD1	TRBV5-1	TRBJ1-4	TGCGCCAGCAGAGGGACAGGGGGTGAAAAACTGTTTTTT	CASRGTGGEKLFF
-	15	TRBD2	TRBV6-5	TRBJ2-5	TGTGCCAGCAGACCTAATAGCGGGGGGCAAGAGACCCAGTACTTC	CASRPNSGGQETQYF
-	14	-	TRBV18	TRBJ1-1	TGTGCCAGCTCACCATGGGCAGCGAACACTGAAGCTTTCTTT	CASSPWAANTEAFF
-	14	TRBD2	TRBV2	TRBJ2-3	TGTGCCAGCCCACTAGCGGGGAACACAGATACGCAGTATTTT	CASPLAGNTDTQYF